This T cell receptor beta chain comes out of a study of blood T cell repertoires in COVID-19. Study information: Acute and convalescent COVID-19 specimens originated in the United States, Italy and Spain. The analysed material was cDNA or gDNA that came from T cells, B-cell-depleted T cells, or PBMCs.

Original handling: Amplified reference gene primers provided the basis for estimating nucleated cell counts. The data were produced by immunoSEQ multiplex PCR, yet TCRdb's version contains in-frame clones alone and is incomplete. The DNA gave D and trimming, while V, J and clone size come from that table. The profile covers around 140,000 clones, with about 80% appearing a single time and under 4.5% taken by the ten largest. The CDR3 has 14 residues. The germline V gene encodes CDR1 MGHDK and CDR2 SYGVNS. The V gene lost 1 base and the J gene lost 7 bases, with 14 bases spanning the gap. This clonotype was obtained from a woman aged 55-69 years with acute or convalescent COVID-19. The V call is TRBV25-1, the J call TRBJ2-7; D gene uncertain. Sequenced sample: peripheral blood. CDR3 residues: CASSESGWREEQYF. CDR3 coding DNA: TGTGCCAGCAGTGAATCAGGTTGGCGAGAGGAGCAGTACTTC.